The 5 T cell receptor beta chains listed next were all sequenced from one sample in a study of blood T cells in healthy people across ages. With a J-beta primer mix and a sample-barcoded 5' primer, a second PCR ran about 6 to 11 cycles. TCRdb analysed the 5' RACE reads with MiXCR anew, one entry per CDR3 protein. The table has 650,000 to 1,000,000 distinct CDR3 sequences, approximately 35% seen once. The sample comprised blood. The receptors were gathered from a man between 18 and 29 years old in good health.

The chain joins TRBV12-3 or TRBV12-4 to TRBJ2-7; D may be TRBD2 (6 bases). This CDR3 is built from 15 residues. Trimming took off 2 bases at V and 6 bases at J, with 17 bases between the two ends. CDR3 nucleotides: TGTGCCAGCAGTTTAAGTAGGTGGGAGGTGGCCGAGCAGTACTTC. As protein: CASSLSRWEVAEQYF.

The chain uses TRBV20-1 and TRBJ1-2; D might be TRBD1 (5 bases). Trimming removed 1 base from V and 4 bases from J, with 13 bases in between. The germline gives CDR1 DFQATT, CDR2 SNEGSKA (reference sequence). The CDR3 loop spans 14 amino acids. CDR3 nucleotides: TGCAGTGCTAGAGTGGCAGGGAAGGGCTATGGCTACACCTTC. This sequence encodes CSARVAGKGYGYTF.

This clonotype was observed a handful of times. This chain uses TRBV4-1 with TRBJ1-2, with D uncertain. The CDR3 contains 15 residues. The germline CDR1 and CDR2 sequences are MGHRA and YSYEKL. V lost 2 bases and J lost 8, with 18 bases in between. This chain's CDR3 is CASSQRGGGLNGYTF. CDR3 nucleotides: TGCGCCAGCAGCCAACGAGGCGGAGGACTGAACGGCTACACCTTC.

The CDR3 protein is CASSQDACGREMYEQYF. CDR3 sequence (DNA): TGCGCCAGCAGCCAAGATGCGTGCGGCAGGGAGATGTACGAGCAGTACTTC. This chain links TRBV4-3 with TRBJ2-5; tentatively, D is TRBD1 or TRBD2 (5 bases each). The end of the DNA is better explained by TRBJ2-7, so the J call may be wrong. This CDR3 is built from 17 residues. From germline, CDR1 is LGHNA and CDR2 YSLEER.

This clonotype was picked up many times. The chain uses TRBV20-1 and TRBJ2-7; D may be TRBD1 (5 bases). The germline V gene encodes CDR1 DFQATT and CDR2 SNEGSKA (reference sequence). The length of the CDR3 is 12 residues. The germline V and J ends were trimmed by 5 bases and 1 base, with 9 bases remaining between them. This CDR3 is CSAETGSYEQYF. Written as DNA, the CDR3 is TGCAGTGCTGAAACAGGTTCCTACGAGCAGTACTTC.